The T cell receptor (beta chain) described here comes from a study of shared clonotypes between healthy human individuals. Overall study results and limits: Only blood samples were collected, and tissue repertoires likely differ. A few donors shared 4.5% to 6.5% of their naive CD4 clonotypes. Sorted-subset samples were not fully sequenced, rarefaction indicated.

Produced via immunoSEQ multiplex PCR; TCRdb's table is partial and in-frame only. The sample includes over 2,000,000 clones, around 93% seen only once; the top ten take roughly 1.7%. It was CD45RO-negative cells, positively selected for CCR7, that made up naive CD8 cells, with terminally differentiated effector memory CD45RA+ cells excluded. As regards this clone: The antigen remains unidentified.

V gave up 0 bases and J gave up 0 bases; unmatched junction bases: 4. Looked up from germline, CDR1 is MNHEY and CDR2 is SVGAGI. This CDR3 contains 16 residues. The sample was naive CD8+ T cells from PBMCs. The chain combines TRBV6-5 with TRBJ1-1; 7 bases map to TRBD1. The source of this sequence is a man between 18 and 35 years old in good health. Some clones in this sample may be carry-over from other donors' samples. CDR3 protein: CASSYSEGGVNTEAFF. The CDR3, as DNA: TGTGCCAGCAGTTACTCGGAAGGGGGCGTGAACACTGAAGCTTTCTTT.